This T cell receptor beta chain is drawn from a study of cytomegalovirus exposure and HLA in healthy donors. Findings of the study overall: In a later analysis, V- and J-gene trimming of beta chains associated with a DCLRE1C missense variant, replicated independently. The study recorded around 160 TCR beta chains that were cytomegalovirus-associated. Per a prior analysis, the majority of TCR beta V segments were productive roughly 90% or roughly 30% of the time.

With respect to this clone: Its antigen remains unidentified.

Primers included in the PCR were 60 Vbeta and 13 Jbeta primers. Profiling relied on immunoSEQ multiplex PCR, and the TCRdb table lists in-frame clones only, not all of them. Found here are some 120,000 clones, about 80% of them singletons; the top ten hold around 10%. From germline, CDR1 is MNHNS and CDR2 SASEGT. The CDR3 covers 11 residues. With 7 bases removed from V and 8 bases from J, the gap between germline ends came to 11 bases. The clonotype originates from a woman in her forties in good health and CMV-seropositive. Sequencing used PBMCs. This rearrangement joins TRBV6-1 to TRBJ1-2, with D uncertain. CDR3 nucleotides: TGTGCCAGCACCGTTAAAACAGGCTACACCTTC. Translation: CASTVKTGYTF.